These T cell receptor beta chains were read from a single sample in a study of T cell responses to AZD1222 COVID-19 vaccine. Profiling relied on immunoSEQ multiplex PCR, and the TCRdb table lists in-frame clones only, not all of them. The sample includes approximately 140,000 clones, roughly nine tenths of them seen just once. This specimen consisted of peripheral blood, obtained on day 0 of AZD1222 vaccination. All receptors come from an adult in good health. Each CDR3 is given with its conserved first and last residue. Fields, in order: clone size, V gene, D gene, J gene, CDR3 DNA, CDR3 protein. D genes are given only for firm matches. Clone size is stated in some rows and not others, as once, few, many or a class when expanded.

NA	TRBV5-1	NA	TRBJ2-5	TGCGCCAGCAGCTTAGACGACAGACCCCAAGAGACCCAGTACTTC	CASSLDDRPQETQYF
once	TRBV9	NA	TRBJ2-5	TGTGCCAGCAGCGTAGATGGACATCTCCAAGAGACCCAGTACTTC	CASSVDGHLQETQYF
once	TRBV4-3	NA	TRBJ2-7	TGCGCCAGCAGCCAAGTAAGATTCTCCTACGAGCAGTACTTC	CASSQVRFSYEQYF
NA	TRBV7-7	NA	TRBJ2-1	TGTGCCAGCAGCTTAGGTTCAGCCATGAGCTCCTACAATGAGCAGTTCTTC	CASSLGSAMSSYNEQFF
NA	TRBV20-1	TRBD1	TRBJ2-1	TGCAGTGCTAGCAGGGGGAATGAGCAGTTCTTC	CSASRGNEQFF
NA	TRBV7-3	TRBD1	TRBJ2-7	TGTGCCAGCAGCTCCGGGCCGGGACAGGGTTCCTACGAGCAGTACTTC	CASSSGPGQGSYEQYF
NA	TRBV6-5	NA	TRBJ1-5	TGTGCCAGCAGTCCCAAGAGCTATAGCAATCAGCCCCAGCATTTT	CASSPKSYSNQPQHF
NA	TRBV7-9	NA	TRBJ1-4	TGTGCCAGCAGCTTAGCAGGGGTAACTAATGAAAAACTGTTTTTT	CASSLAGVTNEKLFF
NA	TRBV6-5	TRBD1	TRBJ2-3	TGTGCCAGCAGTTTGACAGGGCCTAGCACAGATACGCAGTATTTT	CASSLTGPSTDTQYF
NA	TRBV12-3/TRBV12-4	NA	TRBJ1-1	TGTGCCAGCAGTTTAAGCGTTACTGAAGCTTTCTTT	CASSLSVTEAFF
NA	TRBV3-1/TRBV3-2	NA	TRBJ2-7	TGTGCCAGCAGCCAAGGTGGGGGACCCTACGAGCAGTACTTC	CASSQGGGPYEQYF
once	TRBV12-3/TRBV12-4	NA	TRBJ1-1	TGTGCCAGCAGTTACTCATATATCAAAACGGCTTTCTTT	CASSYSYIKTAFF
NA	TRBV12-3/TRBV12-4	NA	TRBJ1-5	TGTGCCAGCAGTTTTGGGGGGGGACCTTTCAAGCATTTT	CASSFGGGPFKHF
NA	TRBV19	NA	TRBJ1-2	TGTGCCAGTAGTATAGGGGAGGGCAGGCCCAGGAACTATGGCTACACCTTC	CASSIGEGRPRNYGYTF
NA	TRBV30	NA	TRBJ2-7	TGTGCCTGGAGTGGCACCTACGAGCAGTACTTC	CAWSGTYEQYF
once	TRBV10-3	TRBD1	TRBJ1-2	TGTGCCATCAATGTGGACAGGGAAGGGTCAGGCTACACCTTC	CAINVDREGSGYTF
NA	TRBV6-2/TRBV6-3	NA	TRBJ2-1	TGTGCCAGCAGTGACGCCGGGATTTCCAATGAGCAGTTCTTC	CASSDAGISNEQFF
NA	TRBV5-8	TRBD2	TRBJ2-1	TGTGCCAGCAGCCGCGGACTAGCGGGGGGGCCTATTGGGTTCTTC	CASSRGLAGGPIGFF
NA	TRBV5-4	NA	TRBJ2-6	TGTGCCAGCAGTCGCTGGGGTCCTGGGGCCAACGTCCTGACTTTC	CASSRWGPGANVLTF
NA	TRBV9	NA	TRBJ2-2	TGTGCCAGCAGCGTAGAGTGGACCGGGGAGCTGTTTTTT	CASSVEWTGELFF
NA	TRBV3-1/TRBV3-2	TRBD1	TRBJ1-6	TGTGCCAGCAGCCAATCGACAGGGGAGGGATCACCCCTCCACTTT	CASSQSTGEGSPLHF
NA	TRBV12-3/TRBV12-4	TRBD1	TRBJ1-1	TGTGCCAGCAGTTCAGGGACAGACACTGAAGCTTTCTTT	CASSSGTDTEAFF
once	TRBV11-2	NA	TRBJ2-3	TGTGCCAGCAGCTCACGGGGGACCCACACAGATACGCAGTATTTT	CASSSRGTHTDTQYF
NA	TRBV7-2	NA	TRBJ1-4	TGTGCCAGCAGCTTGGGTGGTGCGTCCACAACTAATGAAAAACTGTTTTTT	CASSLGGASTTNEKLFF
NA	TRBV10-3	NA	TRBJ1-1	TGTGCCATCAGCTATACAGGGAGGAACACTGAAGCTTTCTTT	CAISYTGRNTEAFF
NA	TRBV29-1	NA	TRBJ1-2	TGCAGCGTTGAAACTGTAGGGCAGCATGGCTACACCTTC	CSVETVGQHGYTF
NA	TRBV6-5	NA	TRBJ2-7	TGTGCCACCATAGACACTTCCTACGAGCAGTACTTC	CATIDTSYEQYF
NA	TRBV12-3/TRBV12-4	NA	TRBJ1-1	TGTGCCAGCAGTCCGGGATGGAACACTGAAGCTTTCTTT	CASSPGWNTEAFF
once	TRBV7-3	NA	TRBJ1-1	TGTGCCAGCAGCCGAACGGGGGGTCCCGTGAACACTGAAGCTTTCTTT	CASSRTGGPVNTEAFF
NA	TRBV11-2	NA	TRBJ2-2	TGTGCCAGCAGCTTAGATAGAGGATACACCGGGGAGCTGTTTTTT	CASSLDRGYTGELFF
once	TRBV24-1	NA	TRBJ2-3	TGTGCCACCGGCGGGGCCCCTAGCACAGATACGCAGTATTTT	CATGGAPSTDTQYF
NA	TRBV5-8	NA	TRBJ1-1	TGTGCCAGCAGCCTCGAAGAACAGGGCGTGTCTGAAGCTTTCTTT	CASSLEEQGVSEAFF